Shown below are 26 T cell receptor beta chains from a single sample sequenced in a study of blood T cell repertoires in COVID-19. Using immunoSEQ multiplex PCR, the repertoire was profiled, and TCRdb retains in-frame clones only, with some absent. The repertoire consists of 130,000 or so clones, with approximately 87% occurring once and the leading ten covering roughly 2.2%. Material for sequencing was peripheral blood. Receptors originate from a woman in her forties or fifties with acute or convalescent COVID-19.

The chain recombines TRBV4-1 with TRBJ1-2; D not resolved. This CDR3 spans 13 amino acids. The V gene's germline CDR1 is MGHRA and CDR2 YSYEKL. V lost 4 bases and J lost 7, with 13 bases in between. DNA for the CDR3: TGCGCCAGCAGCCCCCTTCCCGGCGGTGGCTACACCTTC. It yields the protein CASSPLPGGGYTF.

This rearrangement joins TRBV10-3 to TRBJ2-5; the D gene is possibly TRBD2 (6 bases). This CDR3 has 15 residues. V lost 4 bases, J lost 5 bases, and 17 bases lay in between. Germline loops: CDR1 ENHRY, CDR2 SYGVKD. The CDR3 coding sequence is TGTGCCATCAGTGCTGAGGGAGGCATGTCGGAGACCCAGTACTTC. Translating it yields CAISAEGGMSETQYF.

This clone showed up just once. The rearrangement joins TRBV27 to TRBJ2-5; 13 bases are shared with TRBD2. CDR1 and CDR2 from the germline V gene are MNHEY and SMNVEV (reference sequence). This CDR3 region has 16 residues. With V trimmed by 5 bases and J by 4 bases, 7 bases remained unmatched. CDR3 coding DNA: TGTGCCAGCAGTCCCGGGACTAGCGGGATAGGAGAGACCCAGTACTTC. Translation: CASSPGTSGIGETQYF.

The chain links TRBV10-2 to TRBJ2-3, with 10 bases identical to TRBD2. The CDR3 runs to 15 residues. Germline CDR1 and CDR2: WSHSY and SAAADI. V shed 6 bases and J 4 bases; nucleotides not matched to a gene: 7. The CDR3 protein is CASSLPAGGPDTQYF. CDR3 coding DNA: TGCGCCAGCAGCCTTCCAGCGGGGGGGCCAGATACGCAGTATTTT.

V usage is TRBV7-2 and J usage is TRBJ1-3; D is unresolved. The CDR3 runs 16 residues. CDR1 is SGHTA and CDR2 is FQGNSA in the germline V gene. The V end was cut by 5 bases, the J end by 3 bases, with 17 bases between. CDR3 in DNA: TGTGCCAGCAGCCCGTATGCCCTGGAGGGTGGAAACACCATATATTTT. Encoded protein: CASSPYALEGGNTIYF.

The chain employs TRBV30 and TRBJ1-1; no reliable D call. The V and J ends lost 2 bases and 0 bases respectively, with 13 bases between them. Germline lookup yields CDR1 GTSNPN and CDR2 SVGIG (reference sequence). The CDR3 covers 15 residues. The CDR3 nucleotides are TGTGCCTGGAGTCTTCGGACTGCCGTGAACACTGAAGCTTTCTTT. The encoded protein is CAWSLRTAVNTEAFF. Looking up the rest from reference TRBV30 and TRBJ1-1 gives the full variable domain: SQTIHQWPATLVQPVGSPLSLECTVEGTSNPNLYWYRQAAGRGLQLLFYSVGIGQISSEVPQNLSASRPQDRQFILSSKKLLLSDSGFYLCAWSLRTAVNTEAFFGQGTRLTVV.

This sequence joins TRBV2 and TRBJ1-2; 7 bases agree with TRBD1. Germline trimming cut 2 bases from V and 3 bases from J; bases unmatched to any gene: 3. This CDR3 is 14 amino acids long. Germline lookup yields CDR1 SNHLY and CDR2 FYNNEI. Written as DNA, the CDR3 is TGTGCCAGCAGTGAATCCCAGGGGGACTATGGCTACACCTTC. It is translated as CASSESQGDYGYTF.

J is TRBJ2-7 and V is TRBV11-3, with 12 bases identical to TRBD2. The CDR3 runs to 15 residues. Germline assignment: CDR1 SGHNT and CDR2 YENEEA. The J segment lost 4 bases and the V segment lost 3 bases, leaving 4 bases of the junction unmatched. This CDR3 reads CASSFSSGGAYEQYF. The CDR3 nucleotides are TGTGCCAGCAGCTTCTCTAGCGGGGGGGCATACGAGCAGTACTTC.

The rearrangement links TRBV7-9 to TRBJ2-1; 12 bases align to TRBD2. There are 17 residues in the CDR3. V was pared by 1 base and J by 10 bases, with 11 bases of the junction left unmatched. CDR1 and CDR2 (germline): SEHNR, FQNEAQ (reference sequence). CDR3 bases: TGTGCCAGCAGCTTAGGTGTCCTAGCGGGGGGGCCCGGAGAGCAGTTCTTC. This translates into CASSLGVLAGGPGEQFF.

The J gene is TRBJ1-2, the V gene TRBV2; D gene unclear. The CDR3 loop spans 12 amino acids. CDR1 and CDR2 from the germline V gene are SNHLY and FYNNEI. V shed 8 bases and J shed 4 bases, with 11 bases lying between them. The CDR3 DNA reads TGTGCCAGCCAGGTCCCCAGCTATGGCTACACCTTC. Its translation: CASQVPSYGYTF.

V and J are TRBV28 and TRBJ1-1, with D tentatively TRBD1 (6 bases). The length of the CDR3 is 16 residues. Trimming took off 5 bases at V and 3 bases at J, with 19 bases between the two ends. Germline V gene lookup returns CDR1 MDHEN and CDR2 SYDVKM. The CDR3 nucleotides read TGTGCCAGCAGTCTGGGAGGGGGGTCTGTGGACACTGAAGCTTTCTTT. This encodes CASSLGGGSVDTEAFF. Full variable domain (remainder filled in from reference TRBV28 and TRBJ1-1): DVKVTQSSRYLVKRTGEKVFLECVQDMDHENMFWYRQDPGLGLRLIYFSYDVKMKEKGDIPEGYSVSREKKERFSLILESASTNQTSMYLCASSLGGGSVDTEAFFGQGTRLTVV.

This chain joins TRBV27 and TRBJ2-5; a weak D match, TRBD1 (6 bases). CDR1 is MNHEY and CDR2 is SMNVEV in the germline V gene (reference sequence). Between the trimmed V and J ends, which lost 4 bases and 3 bases, there was a span of 9 bases. The CDR3 is made up of 13 amino acids. The CDR3 nucleotides are TGTGCCAGCAGTTGGACAGCCGAAGAGACCCAGTACTTC. It yields the protein CASSWTAEETQYF.

A single count supports this clone. The chain employs TRBV9 and TRBJ1-2; no definite D call. The V end lost 0 bases, the J end lost 8 bases, and 14 bases lay between the germline ends. Germline loops: CDR1 SGDLS, CDR2 YYNGEE. The CDR3 consists of 14 residues. The CDR3 nucleotides are TGTGCCAGCAGCGTAGGGCGGGGTACGTGGGGCTACACCTTC. It codes for CASSVGRGTWGYTF.

The chain combines TRBV5-4 with TRBJ2-6, with TRBD1 identical over 12 bases. Germline V CDR1 and CDR2: SGHNT, YYREEE (reference sequence). CDR3 length: 19 amino acids. J gave up 1 base and V 0 bases, and 5 bases lay outside the gene matches. CDR3 in amino acids: CASSLAPGQGASGANVLTF. The CDR3, as DNA: TGTGCCAGCAGCTTGGCCCCGGGACAGGGGGCTTCTGGGGCCAACGTCCTGACTTTC.

The genes are TRBV3-1 (or the pseudogene TRBV3-2) and TRBJ2-5, with 11 bases lining up with TRBD2. Germline assignment: CDR1 LGHDT and CDR2 YNNKEL (reference sequence). CDR3 length: 20 residues. J was trimmed by 5 bases and V by 4 bases; bases with no gene match: 21. CDR3: CASSPQGTALETSGNETQYF. The CDR3 region has the DNA TGTGCCAGCAGCCCCCAAGGTACGGCCCTCGAGACTAGCGGGAATGAGACCCAGTACTTC.

This chain links TRBV6-5 with TRBJ1-1; TRBD1 matches 7 bases. Germline V gives CDR1 MNHEY, CDR2 SVGAGI. With 3 bases clipped from V and 0 bases from J, the junction kept 4 bases outside the gene matches. The CDR3 contains 15 residues. CDR3 nucleotide sequence: TGTGCCAGCAGTTATCAGGACAGGCTGAACACTGAAGCTTTCTTT. Amino acids: CASSYQDRLNTEAFF.

The chain joins TRBV28 to TRBJ1-1; D uncertain. CDR3 length: 14 residues. V was trimmed by 2 bases and J by 9 bases, leaving 16 bases between them. CDR1 is MDHEN and CDR2 is SYDVKM in the germline V gene. The CDR3 spells CASSLVSGRRQAFF. CDR3 nucleotide sequence: TGTGCCAGCAGTTTAGTTTCAGGCAGAAGACAAGCTTTCTTT.

V gene TRBV6-2 or TRBV6-3 combines with J gene TRBJ1-5; 9 bases agree with TRBD1. The CDR3 runs to 15 residues. The germline V gene has CDR1 MNHEY and CDR2 SVGEGT. The ends lost 5 bases at V and 4 bases at J; junction bases unmatched: 6. The CDR3 DNA reads TGTGCCAGCAGTCCCTTAGGACAGGGGAATCAGCCCCAGCATTTT. Protein: CASSPLGQGNQPQHF.

J is TRBJ1-1 and V is TRBV6-5; 9 bases map to TRBD1. The CDR3 spans 15 residues. Trimming removed 8 bases from V and 4 bases from J; junction bases left unmatched: 11. The germline CDR1 and CDR2 sequences are MNHEY and SVGAGI. The CDR3 DNA reads as TGTGCCAGCTTAGGACAGGGGTCGGTTTTCACTGAAGCTTTCTTT. Amino acid sequence: CASLGQGSVFTEAFF.

At least ten counts were recorded for this clone. The chain uses TRBV5-1 and TRBJ2-1, with 7 nucleotides matching TRBD1. J was trimmed by 2 bases and V by 4 bases; bases with no gene match: 6. CDR1 and CDR2 (germline): SGHRS, YFSETQ. The length of the CDR3 is 15 residues. The CDR3 DNA sequence: TGCGCCAGCAGCGACAGGGTAGGCCCCTACAATGAGCAGTTCTTC. Protein product: CASSDRVGPYNEQFF.

The chain combines TRBV5-4 with TRBJ2-1, with 9 bases matching TRBD1. Germline V gives CDR1 SGHNT, CDR2 YYREEE (reference sequence). CDR3 length: 18 residues. The J segment lost 3 bases and the V segment lost 2 bases, leaving 12 bases of the junction unmatched. The CDR3 protein is CASSLIGKGQGIYNEQFF. The CDR3 nucleotides are TGTGCCAGCAGCTTAATTGGAAAGGGACAGGGCATCTACAATGAGCAGTTCTTC.

This rearrangement joins TRBV27 to TRBJ2-1, with 8 positions matching TRBD1. Germline V gene lookup returns CDR1 MNHEY and CDR2 SMNVEV (reference sequence). The length of the CDR3 is 15 residues. Germline trimming cut 6 bases from V and 0 bases from J; bases unmatched to any gene: 4. The CDR3 here is CASRQDRGSYNEQFF. The DNA of the CDR3 is TGTGCCAGCAGACAAGACAGGGGCTCCTACAATGAGCAGTTCTTC.

This clone has more than one count but fewer than ten. This chain uses TRBV6-6 with TRBJ1-1; no firm D call. CDR1 MNHNY and CDR2 SVGAGI come from the germline V gene (reference sequence). Trimming left V 6 bases short and J 3 bases short, with 11 bases between. This CDR3 comprises 13 residues. The CDR3 protein is CASSRMEDTEAFF. The CDR3 coding sequence is TGTGCCAGCAGCAGAATGGAGGACACTGAAGCTTTCTTT.

The chain joins TRBV2 to TRBJ2-6; 7 bases map to TRBD1. CDR1 is SNHLY and CDR2 is FYNNEI in the germline V gene. V was pared by 2 bases and J by 0 bases, with 7 bases of the junction left unmatched. The CDR3 length is 18 residues. CDR3 sequence reads: CASSEPGQGVSGANVLTF. The CDR3 DNA sequence: TGTGCCAGCAGTGAACCGGGTCAGGGGGTCTCTGGGGCCAACGTCCTGACTTTC.

The chain combines TRBV5-4 with TRBJ2-3; 8 bases map to TRBD2. The CDR3 contains 15 residues. Germline CDR1 SGHNT, CDR2 YYREEE (reference sequence). Trimming removed 2 bases from V and 3 bases from J; junction bases left unmatched: 5. The DNA for the CDR3 is TGTGCCAGCAGCTTCGGGAGGGCCGGTACAGATACGCAGTATTTT. Protein: CASSFGRAGTDTQYF.

V is TRBV7-3 and J is TRBJ1-2; no reliable D call. V lost 2 bases and J lost 4, with 14 bases in between. There are 15 residues in the CDR3. Germline V gene lookup returns CDR1 SGHTA and CDR2 FQGTGA. CDR3 sequence (DNA): TGTGCCAGCAGCTTATTTCCAGGAACTAGCTATGGCTACACCTTC. Its protein product is CASSLFPGTSYGYTF.